This is a list of T cell receptor beta chains from one sample in a study of shared clonotypes between healthy human individuals. TCRdb's copy holds only in-frame clones and misses some; the assay was immunoSEQ multiplex PCR. This table has about 2.3 million clones, around 90% appearing once. The specimen sequenced was naive CD4+ T cells from PBMCs. The source of these receptors is a man younger than 35 in good health. Some clones in this sample may be carry-over from other donors' samples. Both conserved end residues are part of each CDR3. Fields, in order: D gene, J gene, clone size, CDR3 length, V gene, CDR3 protein, CDR3 DNA. D genes are given only for firm matches. Size values are once, few and many counts, or a class for expanded clones, and some rows have none.

>.|TRBJ1-1|.|16|TRBV7-2
CASSLVAQIMNTEAFF
TGTGCCAGCAGCTTAGTGGCCCAGATAATGAACACTGAAGCTTTCTTT
>.|TRBJ1-2|.|12|TRBV28
CASRLGLYGYTF
TGTGCCAGCAGGTTAGGACTCTATGGCTACACCTTC
>.|TRBJ2-7|.|15|TRBV15
CATSREAGFPYEQYF
TGTGCCACCAGCAGAGAAGCAGGGTTTCCCTACGAGCAGTACTTC
>TRBD2|TRBJ2-3|.|19|TRBV28
CASRRLAGESGATTDTQYF
TGTGCCAGCAGGAGACTAGCGGGAGAATCGGGGGCTACCACAGATACGCAGTATTTT
>TRBD2|TRBJ2-7|.|14|TRBV29-1
CSVGTSGSSYEQYF
TGCAGCGTTGGGACTAGCGGGAGCTCCTACGAGCAGTACTTC
>.|TRBJ1-5|.|16|TRBV10-3
CAISDRGPGSNQPQHF
TGTGCCATCAGTGATCGGGGGCCGGGAAGCAATCAGCCCCAGCATTTT
>.|TRBJ1-1|.|13|TRBV18
CASSPFEGTEAFF
TGTGCCAGCTCACCATTTGAGGGGACTGAAGCTTTCTTT
>.|TRBJ2-5|.|14|TRBV7-2
CASSWGRYQETQYF
TGTGCCAGCAGCTGGGGGAGATATCAAGAGACCCAGTACTTC
>.|TRBJ1-4|.|14|TRBV6-6
CASSGPTTGEKLFF
TGTGCCAGCTCGGGACCCACTACTGGTGAAAAACTGTTTTTT
>.|TRBJ1-5|once|13|TRBV7-8
CASSLVVDQPQHF
TGTGCCAGCAGCTTAGTCGTGGATCAGCCCCAGCATTTT
>TRBD2|TRBJ2-1|.|14|TRBV9
CASSVAGGPNEQFF
TGTGCCAGCAGCGTAGCGGGAGGGCCCAATGAGCAGTTCTTC
>.|TRBJ2-7|.|16|TRBV5-6
CASSLFSGRSSYEQYF
TGTGCCAGCAGCTTGTTTTCAGGGCGATCGTCCTACGAGCAGTACTTC
>.|TRBJ1-3|.|14|TRBV7-3
CASSLSGTGNTIYF
TGTGCCAGCAGCTTGTCGGGGACTGGAAACACCATATATTTT
>.|TRBJ2-2|.|13|TRBV7-9
CASSLLGLGELFF
TGTGCCAGCAGCCTCTTAGGTCTAGGGGAGCTGTTTTTT
>TRBD2|TRBJ2-7|.|13|TRBV29-1
CSVSGTISYEQYF
TGCAGCGTTAGCGGGACCATTTCCTACGAGCAGTACTTC
>TRBD2|TRBJ2-1|.|16|TRBV14
CASSQRDSGRSLEQFF
TGTGCCAGCAGCCAGCGTGATAGCGGGAGGTCTCTTGAGCAGTTCTTC
>.|TRBJ2-3|.|13|TRBV6-1
CASSVTSTDTQYF
TGTGCCAGCAGTGTCACTAGCACAGATACGCAGTATTTT
>.|TRBJ1-2|once|14|TRBV27
CASSSLRDNYGYTF
TGTGCCAGCAGTTCCCTTCGAGATAACTATGGCTACACCTTC
>.|TRBJ2-2|.|17|TRBV9
CASSVAPAAQGAGELFF
TGTGCCAGCAGCGTAGCTCCAGCGGCCCAAGGGGCGGGGGAGCTGTTTTTT
>.|TRBJ2-1|.|14|TRBV2
CATRRSGSYNEQFF
TGTGCCACACGGAGGTCCGGTTCCTACAATGAGCAGTTCTTC
>.|TRBJ1-4|.|15|TRBV19
CASSIRPGVNEKLFF
TGTGCCAGTAGTATTCGACCCGGGGTTAATGAAAAACTGTTTTTT
>.|TRBJ2-1|once|16|TRBV11-3
CASSLYRSGPYNEQFF
TGTGCCAGCAGCTTATACAGAAGCGGTCCGTACAATGAGCAGTTCTTC
>.|TRBJ2-3|once|13|TRBV7-2
CASSDRTGDTQYF
TGTGCCAGCAGCGACCGGACGGGAGATACGCAGTATTTT
>.|TRBJ1-1|.|13|TRBV5-4
CASSSGSVGKAFF
TGTGCCAGCAGCTCGGGGTCGGTGGGGAAAGCTTTCTTT
>.|TRBJ1-6|.|17|TRBV30
CAWSPTESISYNSPLHF
TGTGCCTGGAGCCCCACCGAGTCTATCTCCTATAATTCACCCCTCCACTTT
>.|TRBJ1-2|.|12|TRBV30
CAWSVTNYGYTF
TGTGCCTGGAGTGTAACTAACTATGGCTACACCTTC
>.|TRBJ2-7|.|12|TRBV7-2
CASSPNGLGQYF
TGTGCCAGCAGCCCCAACGGCCTGGGGCAGTACTTC
>.|TRBJ2-2|.|15|TRBV6-6
CASSYLPANTGELFF
TGTGCCAGCAGTTACCTACCAGCGAACACCGGGGAGCTGTTTTTT
>.|TRBJ2-7|.|15|TRBV5-4
CASSLGGPSSYEQYF
TGTGCCAGCAGCTTAGGGGGGCCCTCCTCCTACGAGCAGTACTTC
>.|TRBJ2-7|.|19|TRBV18
CASSPQDGFLERLSYEQYF
TGTGCCAGCTCACCACAGGACGGATTCCTAGAGCGGCTTTCCTACGAGCAGTACTTC
>.|TRBJ2-7|.|14|TRBV5-1
CASSAVGGSYEQYF
TGCGCCAGCAGCGCCGTAGGGGGTTCCTACGAGCAGTACTTC
>.|TRBJ2-5|.|12|TRBV7-9
CASSLVGETQYF
TGTGCCAGCAGCTTAGTAGGAGAGACCCAGTACTTC
>TRBD1|TRBJ2-5|.|14|TRBV19
CASVPVDREYNRYF
TGTGCCAGTGTTCCGGTTGACAGGGAATATAACAGGTACTTC
>.|TRBJ2-7|.|15|TRBV6-5
CASSYRDGRKYEQYF
TGTGCCAGCAGTTACAGGGACGGACGAAAATACGAGCAGTACTTC
>.|TRBJ2-5|.|13|TRBV7-8
CASSLAGFGTQYF
TGTGCCAGCAGCTTAGCTGGGTTTGGGACCCAGTACTTC
>.|TRBJ1-1|.|13|TRBV15
CATSRPGSTEAFF
TGTGCCACCAGCAGGCCAGGGTCCACTGAAGCTTTCTTT
>.|TRBJ2-3|.|15|TRBV4-1
CASSQESSGTDTQYF
TGCGCCAGCAGCCAAGAGTCTAGCGGCACAGATACGCAGTATTTT
>.|TRBJ2-2|.|17|TRBV5-1
CASSLWELSANTGELFF
TGCGCCAGCAGCTTGTGGGAGTTGTCTGCGAACACCGGGGAGCTGTTTTTT
>TRBD1|TRBJ1-4|.|15|TRBV7-2
CASSPRGQGREKLFF
TGTGCCAGCAGCCCGAGGGGACAGGGCCGAGAAAAACTGTTTTTT
>TRBD2|TRBJ2-3|.|16|TRBV5-5
CASSLGLAGGQDTQYF
TGTGCCAGCAGCTTGGGGCTAGCGGGAGGGCAGGATACGCAGTATTTT
>TRBD2|TRBJ2-7|.|15|TRBV28
CASTPPQRGGYEQYF
TGTGCCAGCACCCCCCCCCAGCGGGGGGGCTACGAGCAGTACTTC
>TRBD1|TRBJ2-5|.|15|TRBV18
CASSPNRDRQETQYF
TGTGCCAGCTCACCTAACCGGGACAGACAAGAGACCCAGTACTTC
>TRBD2|TRBJ2-3|.|14|TRBV6-4
CASSVAGGTDTQYF
TGTGCCAGCAGCGTAGCGGGAGGGACAGATACGCAGTATTTT